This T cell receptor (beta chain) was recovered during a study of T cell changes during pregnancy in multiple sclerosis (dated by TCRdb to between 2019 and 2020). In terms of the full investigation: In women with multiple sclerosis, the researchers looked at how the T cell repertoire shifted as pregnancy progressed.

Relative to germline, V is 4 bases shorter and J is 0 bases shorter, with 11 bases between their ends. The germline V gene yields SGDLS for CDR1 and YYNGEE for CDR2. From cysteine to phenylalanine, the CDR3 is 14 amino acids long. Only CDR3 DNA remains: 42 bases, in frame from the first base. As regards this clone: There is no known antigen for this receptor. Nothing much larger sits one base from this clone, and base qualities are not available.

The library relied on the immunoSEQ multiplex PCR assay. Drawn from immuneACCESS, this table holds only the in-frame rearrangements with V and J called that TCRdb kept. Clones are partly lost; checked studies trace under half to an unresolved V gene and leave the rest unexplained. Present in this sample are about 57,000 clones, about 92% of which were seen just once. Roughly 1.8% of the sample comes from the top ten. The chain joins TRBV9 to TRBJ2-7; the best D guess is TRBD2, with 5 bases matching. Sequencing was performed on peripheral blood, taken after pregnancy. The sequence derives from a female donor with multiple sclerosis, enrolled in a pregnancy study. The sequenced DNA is TGTGCCAGCAGCCCCTACGGGGTCTCCTACGAGCAGTACTTC. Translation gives CASSPYGVSYEQYF.